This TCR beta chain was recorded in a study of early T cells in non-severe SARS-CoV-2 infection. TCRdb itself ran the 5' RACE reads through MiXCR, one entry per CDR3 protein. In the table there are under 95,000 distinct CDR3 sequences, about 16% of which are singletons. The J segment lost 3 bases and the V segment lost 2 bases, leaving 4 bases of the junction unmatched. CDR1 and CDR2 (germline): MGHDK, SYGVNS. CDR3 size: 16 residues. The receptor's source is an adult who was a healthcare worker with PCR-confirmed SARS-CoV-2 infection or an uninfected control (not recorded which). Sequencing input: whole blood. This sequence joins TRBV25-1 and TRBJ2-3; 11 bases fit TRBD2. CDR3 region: CASSELLAGETDTQYF. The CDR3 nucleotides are TGTGCCAGCAGTGAACTACTAGCGGGAGAGACAGATACGCAGTATTTT.